Shown below are 15 T cell receptor beta chains from a single sample sequenced in a study of T cells in Graves' hyperthyroidism and ophthalmopathy. Amplification targeted TCR beta CDR3 regions from RNA transcripts. Using the HTBI primer set, a first-round RT-PCR was run on the TCR CDR3. TCRdb independently ran MiXCR on the multiplex PCR reads; one entry per CDR3 protein. The sample has about 350,000 distinct CDR3 sequences, 15% to 20% seen once. Specimen: blood. The receptors come from a woman aged 40 to 50 with Graves' ophthalmopathy.

The rearrangement links TRBV7-3 to TRBJ2-7; 7 bases line up with TRBD1. The CDR3 length is 12 residues. Germline V gene sequence: CDR1 SGHTA, CDR2 FQGTGA. CDR3 amino acids: CGFTTGRYEQYF. DNA of the CDR3: TGTGGGTTCACGACAGGGCGCTACGAGCAGTACTTC.

The chain combines TRBV12-3 or TRBV12-4 with TRBJ1-1; D is unclear. The V and J ends lost 5 bases and 0 bases respectively, with 7 bases between them. The CDR3 is 13 amino acids. The CDR3 DNA reads TGTGCCAGCAGTGACTCCGTGAACACTGAAGCTTTCTTT. It is translated as CASSDSVNTEAFF.

This clonotype came up many times. V is TRBV6-1 and J is TRBJ2-7, with 7 bases matching TRBD1. V dropped 6 bases and J dropped 0; count of bases not matched to a gene: 2. The CDR3 extends over 13 amino acids. Looked up from germline, CDR1 is MNHNS and CDR2 is SASEGT. The CDR3 here is CASRGTDSYEQYF. The DNA for the CDR3 is TGTGCCAGCAGGGGGACAGACTCCTACGAGCAGTACTTC.

V gene TRBV6-2 or TRBV6-3 combines with J gene TRBJ2-6; possible D gene TRBD2, 5 bases. Trimming pared 5 bases from V and 0 bases from J, leaving 8 bases between. This CDR3 is built from 15 residues. Germline CDR1 is MNHEY and CDR2 is SVGEGT. CDR3 region: CASSPDYSGANVLTF. The CDR3 DNA follows: TGTGCCAGCAGTCCCGACTACTCTGGGGCCAACGTCCTGACTTTC.

This clonotype was seen a single time. J is TRBJ2-5 and V is TRBV24-1; 12 bases are shared with TRBD2. The V and J ends lost 4 bases and 3 bases, in that order; junction bases with no gene match: 5. This CDR3 has 16 residues. Germline V gene sequence: CDR1 KGHDR, CDR2 SFDVKD. CDR3 residues: CATSDGTSGYKETQYF. CDR3 in DNA: TGTGCCACCAGTGACGGGACTAGCGGGTACAAAGAGACCCAGTACTTC.

The sample holds many counts of this clonotype. The chain recombines TRBV6-5 with TRBJ1-3, with 8 bases aligning to TRBD1. Germline V gives CDR1 MNHEY, CDR2 SVGAGI. J was trimmed by 2 bases and V by 4 bases; bases with no gene match: 1. The CDR3 length is 14 residues. CDR3 region: CASSLQGAGNTIYF. CDR3 in DNA: TGTGCCAGCAGTTTACAGGGGGCTGGAAACACCATATATTTT.

There are many counts of this clonotype. The rearrangement uses TRBV20-1 and TRBJ1-5, with a tentative D call TRBD1 (6 bases). V was pared by 4 bases and J by 7 bases, with 14 bases between. Germline values: CDR1 DFQATT, CDR2 SNEGSKA (reference sequence). This CDR3 region has 13 residues. The DNA for the CDR3 is TGCAGTGCTAACCCAGGGGCTAGCCAGCCCCAGCATTTT. Amino acids: CSANPGASQPQHF.

This clonotype came up many times. The chain has TRBV2 and TRBJ2-7, with 10 nucleotides matching TRBD1. The CDR3 runs to 17 residues. The germline V gene has CDR1 SNHLY and CDR2 FYNNEI. After removal of 4 bases from V and 0 bases from J, the junction contained 9 bases not matched to a gene. CDR3 protein: CASSARGGQGFSYEQYF. CDR3 coding DNA: TGTGCCAGCAGTGCCCGCGGGGGACAGGGGTTCTCCTACGAGCAGTACTTC.

This clonotype showed up just a few times. V and J are TRBV4-3 and TRBJ1-1, with D tentatively TRBD1 (5 bases). The ends were cut back, 0 bases at V and 1 base at J, with 15 bases in the middle. Germline CDR1 and CDR2: LGHNA and YSLEER. The CDR3 is 17 residues long. This chain's CDR3 is CASSQDYAGVWNTEAFF. The CDR3 DNA reads as TGCGCCAGCAGCCAAGATTATGCGGGGGTCTGGAACACTGAAGCTTTCTTT.

The chain has TRBV30 and TRBJ2-5, with TRBD1 matching over 7 bases. The CDR3 is 14 amino acids. Germline values: CDR1 GTSNPN, CDR2 SVGIG (reference sequence). Trimming cost V 3 bases and J 5 bases; bases outside gene matches: 9. CDR3 coding DNA: TGTGCCTGGAGAAAAGGGACAGTAGGGGAGACCCAGTACTTC. It translates to CAWRKGTVGETQYF.

This clonotype was seen only once. This chain uses TRBV27 with TRBJ1-5; D remains ambiguous. Germline V gene sequence: CDR1 MNHEY, CDR2 SMNVEV (reference sequence). CDR3 size: 14 residues. Trimming stripped 2 bases from V and 4 bases from J, with 9 bases between. The CDR3 sequence: CASSLGRTNQPQHF. CDR3 in DNA: TGTGCCAGCAGTTTAGGACGGACTAATCAGCCCCAGCATTTT.

There are many counts of this clonotype. The CDR3: CATSRDGGQEETQYF. CDR3 DNA: TGTGCCACCAGCAGAGATGGAGGACAGGAAGAGACCCAGTACTTC. The J gene is TRBJ2-5, the V gene TRBV15; 7 nucleotides agree with TRBD1. The CDR3 length is 15 residues. The germline V gene has CDR1 LNHNV and CDR2 YYDKDF (reference sequence). After removal of 0 bases from V and 3 bases from J, the junction contained 4 bases not matched to a gene.

The genes are TRBV30 and TRBJ1-2; 9 nucleotides line up with TRBD1. In germline, CDR1 is GTSNPN, CDR2 SVGIG (reference sequence). V lost 1 base, J lost 8 bases, and 8 bases stayed unmatched. The CDR3 is made up of 14 amino acids. Here the CDR3 DNA reads TGTGCCTGGAGTGGGACCGGGACAGGGTTCGGCTACACCTTC. Its protein is CAWSGTGTGFGYTF.

This clonotype was counted ten times or more. The chain carries TRBV18 and TRBJ1-1; D gene ambiguous. V lost 4 bases and J 0 bases, leaving 15 bases between the germline ends. CDR1 is KGHSH and CDR2 is LQKENI in the germline V gene. The CDR3 consists of 16 residues. CDR3 protein: CASSLTLVGMNTEAFF. The CDR3 DNA follows: TGTGCCAGCTCACTCACACTGGTGGGTATGAACACTGAAGCTTTCTTT.

The V and J genes are TRBV12-3 or TRBV12-4 and TRBJ2-5, with 9 bases aligning to TRBD2. The V and J ends lost 5 bases and 2 bases, in that order; junction bases with no gene match: 6. This CDR3 comprises 15 residues. The CDR3 spells CASSPSSGGQETQYF. CDR3 nucleotides: TGTGCCAGCAGTCCAAGTAGCGGGGGACAAGAGACCCAGTACTTC.